Presented here are 21 T cell receptor beta chains from one specimen sequenced in a study of blood T cell repertoires in COVID-19. Clones were sequenced by immunoSEQ multiplex PCR, and TCRdb holds only the in-frame ones, with some missing. The sample records approximately 380,000 clones, around nine tenths being singletons. Source material: PBMCs or T cells enriched from blood (not recorded which). Every receptor here comes from a young woman who had recovered from COVID-19.

The chain combines TRBV9 with TRBJ2-3, with 7 bases matching TRBD1. With 2 bases clipped from V and 3 bases from J, the junction kept 0 bases outside the gene matches. Germline CDR1 SGDLS, CDR2 YYNGEE. The CDR3 totals 13 residues. Written as DNA, the CDR3 is TGTGCCAGCAGCGTGGGACAGACAGATACGCAGTATTTT. Translation gives CASSVGQTDTQYF.

V is TRBV2 and J is TRBJ2-5; 7 bases fit TRBD1. After removal of 4 bases from V and 5 bases from J, the junction contained 4 bases not matched to a gene. This CDR3 contains 13 residues. The germline V gene encodes CDR1 SNHLY and CDR2 FYNNEI. The CDR3 loop reads CASSVGRGETQYF. CDR3 DNA sequence: TGTGCCAGCAGTGTCGGCAGGGGGGAGACCCAGTACTTC.

This clone was seen once. This chain links TRBV7-9 with TRBJ2-2; D unresolved. Trimming left V 4 bases short and J 9 bases short, with 9 bases between. The CDR3 covers 12 residues. Germline-derived CDR1 and CDR2 are SEHNR and FQNEAQ (reference sequence). The CDR3 loop is CASSSLQRELFF. The CDR3 DNA reads as TGTGCCAGCAGCTCTCTTCAGAGGGAGCTGTTTTTT. Complete variable domain (other parts from reference TRBV7-9 and TRBJ2-2): DTGVSQNPRHKITKRGQNVTFRCDPISEHNRLYWYRQTLGQGPEFLTYFQNEAQLEKSRLLSDRFSAERPKGSFSTLEIQRTEQGDSAMYLCASSSLQRELFFGEGSRLTVL.

V is TRBV29-1 and J is TRBJ2-5; 7 bases fit TRBD1. The CDR3 length is 15 residues. V lost 6 bases, J lost 5 bases, and 15 bases stayed unmatched. Germline V gene data show CDR1 as SQVTM and CDR2 as ANQGSEA. CDR3 protein: CSVVPGQISGETQYF. For the CDR3, the DNA is TGCAGCGTAGTTCCGGGACAGATATCAGGGGAGACCCAGTACTTC.

V and J are TRBV19 and TRBJ1-5; tentative D call: TRBD1 (5 bases). V dropped 0 bases and J dropped 2 bases, with 11 bases sitting between them. From germline, CDR1 is LNHDA and CDR2 SQIVND (reference sequence). This CDR3 is 16 amino acids long. CDR3 sequence (DNA): TGTGCCAGTAGTATAGAGAGTACAGGAGGCAATCAGCCCCAGCATTTT. Translated, it gives CASSIESTGGNQPQHF. The whole variable domain, filled in from reference TRBV19 and TRBJ1-5, reads DGGITQSPKYLFRKEGQNVTLSCEQNLNHDAMYWYRQDPGQGLRLIYYSQIVNDFQKGDIAEGYSVSREKKESFPLTVTSAQKNPTAFYLCASSIESTGGNQPQHFGDGTRLSIL.

This clone was picked up a small number of times. The V and J genes are TRBV6-4 and TRBJ1-2; TRBD1 matches 10 bases. Per the germline V gene, CDR1 is MRHNA and CDR2 is SNTAGT. J gave up 5 bases and V 2 bases, and 5 bases lay outside the gene matches. The CDR3 has 15 amino acids. CDR3 sequence: CASSDGTGANYGYTF. The CDR3 nucleotides are TGTGCCAGCAGTGACGGGACAGGGGCGAATTATGGCTACACCTTC.

This sequence joins TRBV7-9 and TRBJ1-2; D not resolved. Germline values: CDR1 SEHNR, CDR2 FQNEAQ (reference sequence). Trimming shortened V by 5 bases and J by 5 bases, and 12 bases separated the two germline ends. The CDR3 totals 13 residues. The DNA for the CDR3 is TGTGCCAGCAGCCCCGGAGATCGGTATGGCTACACCTTC. Protein product: CASSPGDRYGYTF.

The chain has TRBV15 and TRBJ1-2, with a tentative D call TRBD1 (6 bases). The CDR3 is 13 residues long. Trimming took off 0 bases at V and 12 bases at J, with 14 bases between the two ends. The germline CDR1 and CDR2 sequences are LNHNV and YYDKDF (reference sequence). CDR3 sequence: CATSRDLNRENTF. The CDR3 DNA is TGTGCCACCAGCAGAGATCTCAACAGGGAAAACACCTTC.

The chain recombines TRBV11-3 with TRBJ1-1, with D unclear. Per germline, CDR1 SGHNT and CDR2 YENEEA. Trimming shortened V by 5 bases and J by 5 bases, and 6 bases separated the two germline ends. CDR3 length equals 11 residues. The CDR3 loop is CASSRGTEAFF. The CDR3 DNA reads as TGTGCCAGCAGCCGAGGGACTGAAGCTTTCTTT.

The chain has TRBV9 and TRBJ1-3; D is unresolved. This CDR3 comprises 14 residues. V shed 1 base and J shed 0 bases, with 5 bases lying between them. Germline assignment: CDR1 SGDLS and CDR2 YYNGEE. The CDR3 is CASSVLDSGNTIYF. DNA for the CDR3: TGTGCCAGCAGCGTATTAGACTCTGGAAACACCATATATTTT.

This clone was found once. The chain couples TRBV28 to TRBJ1-3; 7 bases are shared with TRBD1. CDR3 length equals 18 residues. Germline CDR1 is MDHEN and CDR2 is SYDVKM. V shed 5 bases and J 0 bases; nucleotides not matched to a gene: 13. The CDR3 nucleotides are TGTGCCAGCAGTACAGACTTGACAGGGCGAAACTCTGGAAACACCATATATTTT. It translates to CASSTDLTGRNSGNTIYF.

This clone was observed a single time. This sequence joins TRBV28 and TRBJ1-2; no clear D gene. The CDR3 extends over 12 amino acids. Trimming removed 3 bases at V and 4 bases at J, with 6 bases between. Germline assignment: CDR1 MDHEN and CDR2 SYDVKM. The DNA of the CDR3 is TGTGCCAGCAGTTTTTCTAGCTATGGCTACACCTTC. Protein sequence: CASSFSSYGYTF.

The chain recombines TRBV6-4 with TRBJ2-2; the match to TRBD2 covers 7 bases. Germline lookup yields CDR1 MRHNA and CDR2 SNTAGT. The V gene end was trimmed by 5 bases and the J gene end by 4 bases; junction bases not matched to a gene: 7. The CDR3 is 15 residues long. The chain's CDR3 is CASSIYPGGTGELFF. The CDR3 nucleotides are TGTGCCAGCAGTATTTATCCGGGGGGCACCGGGGAGCTGTTTTTT.

This clone was detected only once. V and J are TRBV24-1 and TRBJ2-3; possibly TRBD1 for D (6 bases). Between the trimmed V and J ends, which lost 3 bases and 2 bases, there was a span of 11 bases. Germline V CDR1 and CDR2: KGHDR, SFDVKD. There are 15 residues in the CDR3. CDR3 sequence (DNA): TGTGCCACCAGTGATCGACAGGAGATCACAGATACGCAGTATTTT. Protein: CATSDRQEITDTQYF.

The genes are TRBV30 and TRBJ1-1, with 7 bases identical to TRBD1. The CDR3 covers 14 residues. V lost 2 bases to trimming and J lost 2 bases; unmatched junction nucleotides: 5. The germline CDR1 and CDR2 sequences are GTSNPN and SVGIG (reference sequence). The DNA for the CDR3 is TGTGCCTGGAGTAGTGGGACAGTAAACACTGAAGCTTTCTTT. Protein sequence: CAWSSGTVNTEAFF.

V is TRBV2 and J is TRBJ2-7; D is undetermined. V gave up 6 bases and J gave up 0 bases, with 3 bases separating them. The CDR3 has 11 residues. Germline CDR1 and CDR2: SNHLY and FYNNEI. CDR3 nucleotide sequence: TGTGCCAGCAGGAGCTCCTACGAGCAGTACTTC. It encodes CASRSSYEQYF.

This clone was detected once. The chain has TRBV30 and TRBJ1-5; D is unresolved. CDR1 GTSNPN and CDR2 SVGIG come from the germline V gene (reference sequence). Deletions cut 0 bases from V and 1 base from J, with 7 bases between. This CDR3 contains 14 residues. The CDR3 sequence is CAWSVIQSNQPQHF. In nucleotides, the CDR3 is TGTGCCTGGAGTGTAATACAGAGCAATCAGCCCCAGCATTTT.

The gene calls are TRBV28 and TRBJ1-2; D call uncertain. CDR3 length: 16 residues. CDR1 is MDHEN and CDR2 is SYDVKM in the germline V gene. Trimming removed 6 bases at V and 2 bases at J, with 19 bases between. The CDR3 loop reads CASRAHFLRQNYGYTF. The DNA of the CDR3 is TGTGCCAGCAGAGCTCACTTTCTGAGGCAAAACTATGGCTACACCTTC.

This clone has just a few counts. The chain employs TRBV19 and TRBJ1-5; D is possibly TRBD1 (6 bases). CDR3 length equals 17 residues. The germline V and J ends were trimmed by 6 bases and 6 bases, with 24 bases remaining between them. From germline, CDR1 is LNHDA and CDR2 SQIVND (reference sequence). CDR3 residues: CASSPHLTGQGSQPQHF. The CDR3 nucleotides are TGTGCCAGTAGCCCTCATCTGACAGGTCAGGGTTCTCAGCCCCAGCATTTT.

The chain uses TRBV7-8 and TRBJ2-6; 7 bases are shared with TRBD1. J lost 0 bases, V lost 0 bases, and 5 bases had no gene match. The germline gives CDR1 SGHVS, CDR2 FQNEAQ. The CDR3 is made up of 18 amino acids. CDR3 in amino acids: CASSLARDSSSGANVLTF. The CDR3, as DNA: TGTGCCAGCAGCTTAGCCCGGGACAGTAGCTCTGGGGCCAACGTCCTGACTTTC.

J is TRBJ1-2 and V is TRBV9, with 10 nucleotides matching TRBD1. The V gene end was trimmed by 3 bases and the J gene end by 9 bases; junction bases not matched to a gene: 8. The CDR3 runs to 14 residues. Germline CDR1 and CDR2: SGDLS and YYNGEE. CDR3 loop: CASSAEGQGRSYTF. In DNA form, the CDR3 reads TGTGCCAGCAGCGCTGAGGGACAGGGGAGAAGCTACACCTTC.